What follows are 24 T cell receptor beta chains derived from one specimen sequenced in a study of Ad26.COV2.S vaccination and SARS-CoV-2 variants. The treatment denotes: about 20 received Ad26.COV2.S at low or high dose, single or two shots; 5 received placebo; per-sample allocation not given. Sampling happened 63 days after the first vaccine or placebo injection. The protocol was immunoSEQ multiplex PCR, while the TCRdb copy is restricted to in-frame clones and leaves out a portion. The repertoire has about 400,000 clones, about 89% of them found once; the top ten carry 1.9%. Sequencing used peripheral blood, obtained in a trial of Ad26.COV2.S vaccine versus placebo. These receptors were collected from a person between 18 and 65 years old who received the Ad26.COV2.S COVID-19 vaccine or a placebo.

The V and J genes are TRBV25-1 and TRBJ2-7; no definite D call. The V end lost 8 bases, the J end lost 0 bases, and 8 bases lay between the germline ends. This CDR3 has 12 residues. CDR1 MGHDK and CDR2 SYGVNS come from the germline V gene. The CDR3 here is CASRGGSYEQYF. The CDR3 coding sequence is TGTGCCAGCCGCGGCGGCTCCTACGAGCAGTACTTC.

This chain connects TRBV5-6 to TRBJ2-5, with 8 bases aligning to TRBD2. The CDR3 contains 15 residues. CDR1 SGHDT and CDR2 YYEEEE come from the germline V gene. Trimming at V came to 1 base and at J to 5 bases, leaving 7 bases not matched to a gene. CDR3 sequence (DNA): TGTGCCAGCAGCTTGACCGGGAGGGCGGTCGAGACCCAGTACTTC. Encoded protein: CASSLTGRAVETQYF.

The CDR3 region is CASTRGPLTDTQYF. The CDR3 nucleotides are TGTGCCAGCACCCGCGGGCCACTCACAGATACGCAGTATTTT. The chain links TRBV9 to TRBJ2-3, with D possibly matching TRBD2 (5 bases). V gave up 6 bases and J gave up 2 bases, with 13 bases separating them. The CDR3 contains 14 residues. Looked up from germline, CDR1 is SGDLS and CDR2 is YYNGEE.

The chain carries TRBV18 and TRBJ2-5, with a weak D call TRBD1 (5 bases). Germline-derived CDR1 and CDR2 are KGHSH and LQKENI. The ends were cut back, 4 bases at V and 4 bases at J, with 13 bases in the middle. The CDR3 has 14 residues. The CDR3, as DNA: TGTGCCAGCTCACGATCCAGGGTCCCAGAGACCCAGTACTTC. This translates into CASSRSRVPETQYF.

The chain has TRBV3-1 (or the pseudogene TRBV3-2) and TRBJ2-5; the D gene is possibly TRBD2 (6 bases). Germline CDR1 LGHDT, CDR2 YNNKEL (reference sequence). CDR3 length equals 15 residues. With 2 bases removed from V and 4 bases from J, the gap between germline ends came to 14 bases. The CDR3 is CASSQNGRGAETQYF. The CDR3 DNA reads as TGTGCCAGCAGCCAAAACGGGAGAGGGGCAGAGACCCAGTACTTC.

A note on this clone: Other DNA sequences of this sample code for an identical CDR3. The chain combines TRBV2 with TRBJ1-2; D gene uncertain. Germline V gene data show CDR1 as SNHLY and CDR2 as FYNNEI. There are 12 residues in the CDR3. V was clipped by 4 bases and J by 4 bases, with 7 bases between them. In nucleotides, the CDR3 is TGTGCCAGCAGTGCGGGGTTCTATGGCTACACCTTC. Its translation: CASSAGFYGYTF.

The CDR3 loop is CASSRSGLAGDEQFF. DNA of the CDR3: TGTGCCAGCAGCCGCTCCGGACTAGCGGGAGACGAGCAGTTCTTC. V and J are TRBV28 and TRBJ2-1; 13 nucleotides match TRBD2. The germline V gene has CDR1 MDHEN and CDR2 SYDVKM. V was pared by 6 bases and J by 10 bases, with 9 bases of the junction left unmatched. This CDR3 region has 15 residues.

The gene calls are TRBV27 and TRBJ2-7; TRBD2 is a possible D gene (5 bases). This CDR3 is built from 14 residues. Germline V gene sequence: CDR1 MNHEY, CDR2 SMNVEV (reference sequence). V lost 0 bases, J lost 5 bases, and 11 bases lay in between. The CDR3 sequence: CASSLSPGSHEQYF. CDR3 sequence (DNA): TGTGCCAGCAGTTTATCTCCGGGATCCCACGAGCAGTACTTC.

The chain combines TRBV5-1 with TRBJ1-1, with TRBD1 identical over 12 bases. CDR1 is SGHRS, CDR2 YFSETQ, per germline. CDR3 length: 14 amino acids. With V trimmed by 4 bases and J by 5 bases, 3 bases remained unmatched. The CDR3 sequence: CASSGGQGATEAFF. CDR3 DNA: TGCGCCAGCAGCGGGGGACAGGGGGCGACTGAAGCTTTCTTT.

This clone was counted only a few times. The chain has TRBV4-1 and TRBJ1-2; 7 bases match TRBD1. The CDR3 runs 14 residues. Per the germline V gene, CDR1 is MGHRA and CDR2 is YSYEKL. With 0 bases clipped from V and 4 bases from J, the junction kept 2 bases outside the gene matches. This CDR3 reads CASSQDTGAYGYTF. In DNA, the CDR3 is TGCGCCAGCAGCCAAGATACAGGGGCCTATGGCTACACCTTC.

The rearrangement links TRBV15 to TRBJ1-1; D is perhaps TRBD1 (5 bases). Germline values: CDR1 LNHNV, CDR2 YYDKDF (reference sequence). Trimming pared 0 bases from V and 10 bases from J, leaving 9 bases between. There are 12 residues in the CDR3. CDR3 amino acids: CATSRDQGGAFF. The CDR3 bases are TGTGCCACCAGCAGAGATCAGGGAGGAGCTTTCTTT.

The CDR3 spells CASSQVRTSGRYEQFF. As DNA, the CDR3 is TGTGCCAGCAGCCAAGTGAGAACTAGCGGGAGATATGAGCAGTTCTTC. This rearrangement joins TRBV3-1 (or the pseudogene TRBV3-2) to TRBJ2-1, with 11 bases aligning to TRBD2. The germline CDR1 and CDR2 sequences are LGHDT and YNNKEL (reference sequence). The CDR3 contains 16 residues. J was trimmed by 8 bases and V by 1 base; bases with no gene match: 7.

The chain links TRBV6-5 to TRBJ1-1, with D unclear. The CDR3 is 13 amino acids. Germline values: CDR1 MNHEY, CDR2 SVGAGI. Deletions cut 6 bases from V and 2 bases from J, with 10 bases between. The CDR3 nucleotides are TGTGCCAGCAGACTTGACGGTAACACTGAAGCTTTCTTT. This gives the protein CASRLDGNTEAFF.

This chain links TRBV2 with TRBJ2-1; D may correspond to TRBD1 or TRBD2 (5 bases each). The germline V gene encodes CDR1 SNHLY and CDR2 FYNNEI. The CDR3 extends over 12 amino acids. Trimming left V 2 bases short and J 14 bases short, with 13 bases between. Written as DNA, the CDR3 is TGTGCCAGCAGTGAAACGGAGGCAGGGAAGTTCTTC. Protein product: CASSETEAGKFF.

The chain has TRBV10-2 and TRBJ2-1, with 9 bases lining up with TRBD2. V lost 4 bases to trimming and J lost 2 bases; unmatched junction nucleotides: 6. The CDR3 runs to 16 residues. Germline V CDR1 and CDR2: WSHSY, SAAADI. The CDR3 spells CASSVEAGGPYNEQFF. In DNA, the CDR3 is TGCGCCAGCAGTGTCGAGGCGGGAGGGCCCTACAATGAGCAGTTCTTC.

The J gene is TRBJ2-3, the V gene TRBV11-2, with D perhaps TRBD2 (5 bases). CDR3 size: 14 residues. The V gene's germline CDR1 is SGHAT and CDR2 FQNNGV. V lost 0 bases, J lost 8 bases, and 12 bases lay in between. The CDR3 DNA reads as TGTGCCAGCAGCTTAGATCGATTAGAGGGTACGCAGTATTTT. Translating it yields CASSLDRLEGTQYF.

This clone was observed once. CDR3 sequence: CASSLRRNYGELFF. The CDR3 DNA sequence: TGTGCCAGCAGCCTACGTCGCAATTATGGGGAGCTGTTTTTT. The V and J genes are TRBV11-2 and TRBJ2-2; D ambiguous. The V end was cut by 5 bases, the J end by 8 bases, with 15 bases between. Germline CDR1 is SGHAT and CDR2 is FQNNGV. The CDR3 is made up of 14 amino acids.

The chain recombines TRBV10-1 with TRBJ2-3; the D is unclear. From germline, CDR1 is WNHNN and CDR2 SYGVQD (reference sequence). This CDR3 has 12 residues. Deletions cut 0 bases from V and 4 bases from J, with 2 bases between. CDR3 amino acids: CASSESADTQYF. In DNA, the CDR3 is TGCGCCAGCAGTGAGTCGGCAGATACGCAGTATTTT.

V usage is TRBV29-1 and J usage is TRBJ1-2, with 7 bases that match TRBD1. V lost 4 bases to trimming and J lost 4 bases; unmatched junction nucleotides: 6. CDR3 length equals 13 residues. Germline loops: CDR1 SQVTM, CDR2 ANQGSEA. DNA for the CDR3: TGCAGCGTTGCCACAGGGGCGATCTATGGCTACACCTTC. It specifies CSVATGAIYGYTF.

The gene calls are TRBV4-2 and TRBJ2-7, with 7 bases aligning to TRBD2. The V gene end was trimmed by 3 bases and the J gene end by 0 bases; junction bases not matched to a gene: 5. This CDR3 region has 15 residues. Per the germline V gene, CDR1 is LGHNA and CDR2 is YNFKEQ. CDR3 residues: CASSQDTSVSYEQYF. Written as DNA, the CDR3 is TGTGCCAGCAGCCAGGACACTAGCGTCTCCTACGAGCAGTACTTC.

This chain uses TRBV27 with TRBJ2-1, with D unresolved. The CDR3 contains 12 residues. Germline V CDR1 and CDR2: MNHEY, SMNVEV (reference sequence). V lost 5 bases to trimming and J lost 5 bases, with 7 bases between them. CDR3 in DNA: TGTGCCAGCAGTCCCCGGGACAATGAGCAGTTCTTC. Its protein is CASSPRDNEQFF.

The chain links TRBV30 to TRBJ2-2, with 7 bases matching TRBD1. V trimming: 5 bases; J trimming: 8 bases; junction bases outside the gene matches: 8. The CDR3 consists of 13 residues. Germline values: CDR1 GTSNPN, CDR2 SVGIG (reference sequence). The CDR3 DNA follows: TGTGCCTGGTGCACAGGGGTTAGGGGGGAGCTGTTTTTT. It specifies CAWCTGVRGELFF.

The V and J genes are TRBV2 and TRBJ2-7; no clear D. V was trimmed by 7 bases and J by 2 bases, leaving 9 bases between them. The germline CDR1 and CDR2 sequences are SNHLY and FYNNEI. The CDR3 is made up of 12 amino acids. The CDR3 here is CASTSEPYEQYF. CDR3 DNA: TGTGCCAGCACATCAGAGCCCTACGAGCAGTACTTC. The whole variable domain, filled in from reference TRBV2 and TRBJ2-7, reads EPEVTQTPSHQVTQMGQEVILRCVPISNHLYFYWYRQILGQKVEFLVSFYNNEISEKSEIFDDQFSVERPDGSNFTLKIRSTKLEDSAMYFCASTSEPYEQYFGPGTRLTVT.

The chain combines TRBV11-2 with TRBJ1-4; D unresolved. The CDR3 is 13 residues long. CDR1 and CDR2 from the germline V gene are SGHAT and FQNNGV. V gave up 4 bases and J gave up 8 bases, with 11 bases separating them. The CDR3 is CASSSTEEEKLFF. CDR3 sequence (DNA): TGTGCCAGCAGCTCTACAGAGGAGGAAAAACTGTTTTTT.